The 32 T cell receptor beta chains listed next were all sequenced from one sample in a study of blood T cell repertoires in COVID-19. Assay: immunoSEQ multiplex PCR; the TCRdb copy retains only in-frame clones and omits some. Found here are 40,000 or so clones, about 90% of them singletons; the top ten hold 8.5% to 10%. Sequenced: peripheral blood. These receptors were collected from a human donor in a cohort sampled during active COVID-19.

The V and J genes are TRBV9 and TRBJ2-1, with 11 bases fitting TRBD2. CDR1 is SGDLS, CDR2 YYNGEE, per germline. CDR3 length equals 15 residues. The trim removed 3 bases at V and 7 bases at J, leaving 6 bases unmatched. CDR3 DNA: TGTGCCAGCAGCGCTACTAGCGGGAGCTCGAATGAGCAGTTCTTC. Its protein is CASSATSGSSNEQFF.

DNA for the CDR3: TGTGCTAGTGGTTCGGGGGGGTCCCATTACGAGCAGTACTTC. Translating it yields CASGSGGSHYEQYF. This chain uses TRBV12-5 with TRBJ2-7; the match to TRBD2 covers 8 bases. CDR1 and CDR2 (germline): LGHNT, FRNRAP. The V gene end was trimmed by 4 bases and the J gene end by 4 bases; junction bases not matched to a gene: 6. CDR3 length equals 14 residues.

The chain recombines TRBV2 with TRBJ1-4; 8 bases fit TRBD1. The CDR3 consists of 13 residues. Germline CDR1 is SNHLY and CDR2 is FYNNEI. Losses at the gene ends were 10 bases for V and 2 bases for J; bases not matched to a gene: 3. CDR3 DNA: TGTGCCACCCGACAGGGGACTAATGAAAAACTGTTTTTT. It codes for CATRQGTNEKLFF.

The chain employs TRBV27 and TRBJ2-3; 8 bases line up with TRBD2. Germline V gene data show CDR1 as MNHEY and CDR2 as SMNVEV (reference sequence). V shed 6 bases, J shed 5 bases, and the junction held 7 bases outside the gene matches. The CDR3 spans 14 residues. The CDR3 nucleotides are TGTGCCAGCAGCCGCCGAGCGGGGGAAGATACGCAGTATTTT. This codes for CASSRRAGEDTQYF.

The chain employs TRBV5-1 and TRBJ1-1; D ambiguous. The germline V and J ends were trimmed by 1 base and 1 base, with 8 bases remaining between them. CDR1 is SGHRS, CDR2 YFSETQ, per germline. The CDR3 extends over 14 amino acids. CDR3 protein: CASSLSSRNTEAFF. The CDR3 DNA reads as TGCGCCAGCAGCTTGAGTTCCAGGAACACTGAAGCTTTCTTT.

The V and J genes are TRBV11-3 and TRBJ2-1, with 8 bases that match TRBD2. J lost 4 bases, V lost 1 base, and 6 bases had no gene match. From germline, CDR1 is SGHNT and CDR2 YENEEA. CDR3 length: 16 amino acids. The CDR3 loop reads CASSLGSGARYNEQFF. DNA of the CDR3: TGTGCCAGCAGCTTAGGTAGCGGGGCTCGGTACAATGAGCAGTTCTTC. Together with reference TRBV11-3 and TRBJ2-1, the CDR3 gives the full variable domain: EAGVVQSPRYKIIEKKQPVAFWCNPISGHNTLYWYLQNLGQGPELLIRYENEEAVDDSQLPKDRFSAERLKGVDSTLKIQPAELGDSAVYLCASSLGSGARYNEQFFGPGTRLTVL.

The chain is built from TRBV24-1 and TRBJ2-1, with TRBD2 matching 15 bases. CDR1 is KGHDR and CDR2 is SFDVKD in the germline V gene. The V gene end was trimmed by 5 bases and the J gene end by 9 bases; junction bases not matched to a gene: 13. This CDR3 is built from 18 residues. For the CDR3, the DNA is TGTGCCACCAGTGCTTCTGGACTAGCGGGGGGGCCGGTCGTTGAGCAGTTCTTC. This codes for CATSASGLAGGPVVEQFF.

V is TRBV14 and J is TRBJ2-5; a possible D gene is TRBD1 (6 bases). Germline V gives CDR1 SGHDN, CDR2 FVKESK. This CDR3 contains 13 residues. Trimming removed 7 bases from V and 7 bases from J, with 16 bases in between. CDR3: CASNVQGFGTQYF. The CDR3 DNA follows: TGTGCCAGCAACGTACAGGGTTTTGGGACCCAGTACTTC.

In this sample, this clone turned up once. This CDR3 is CASSLISGVGTDTQYF. In nucleotides, the CDR3 is TGTGCCAGCAGCTTAATAAGCGGGGTCGGCACAGATACGCAGTATTTT. This chain uses TRBV7-3 with TRBJ2-3; 7 nucleotides line up with TRBD2. CDR1 SGHTA and CDR2 FQGTGA come from the germline V gene. With 1 base clipped from V and 1 base from J, the junction kept 5 bases outside the gene matches. The length of the CDR3 is 16 residues.

In this sample, this clone turned up a few times. The V and J genes are TRBV28 and TRBJ2-7, with TRBD1 matching 8 bases. The germline V gene encodes CDR1 MDHEN and CDR2 SYDVKM. The junction had 9 bases not matched to a gene; V was cut back by 5 bases and J by 3 bases. CDR3 length equals 15 residues. CDR3 sequence reads: CASSTTGQVLYEQYF. The DNA of the CDR3 is TGTGCCAGCAGTACCACGGGACAGGTTCTCTACGAGCAGTACTTC. The whole variable domain, remainder taken from reference TRBV28 and TRBJ2-7, is DVKVTQSSRYLVKRTGEKVFLECVQDMDHENMFWYRQDPGLGLRLIYFSYDVKMKEKGDIPEGYSVSREKKERFSLILESASTNQTSMYLCASSTTGQVLYEQYFGPGTRLTVT.

This chain uses TRBV27 with TRBJ2-6, with 11 bases matching TRBD2. V trimming: 5 bases; J trimming: 0 bases; junction bases outside the gene matches: 9. Germline V CDR1 and CDR2: MNHEY, SMNVEV (reference sequence). The CDR3 runs to 19 residues. DNA for the CDR3: TGTGCCAGCAGTCTACAGGGACTAGCGGAGAGCTCTGGGGCCAACGTCCTGACTTTC. This translates into CASSLQGLAESSGANVLTF.

This clone turned up a few times. This chain joins TRBV5-4 and TRBJ1-1; the D gene is possibly TRBD1 (6 bases). V shed 6 bases and J shed 5 bases, with 17 bases lying between them. Per germline, CDR1 SGHNT and CDR2 YYREEE (reference sequence). The CDR3 runs 14 residues. The CDR3, as DNA: TGTGCCAGCACCCCGCGCGGGGGGCATACTGAAGCTTTCTTT. It is translated as CASTPRGGHTEAFF. Filled out from reference TRBV5-4 and TRBJ1-1, the complete variable domain reads ETGVTQSPTHLIKTRGQQVTLRCSSQSGHNTVSWYQQALGQGPQFIFQYYREEENGRGNFPPRFSGLQFPNYSSELNVNALELDDSALYLCASTPRGGHTEAFFGQGTRLTVV.

The chain is built from TRBV7-2 and TRBJ2-2; D possibly corresponds to TRBD1 (6 bases). Deletions cut 6 bases from V and 6 bases from J, with 20 bases between. This CDR3 spans 16 amino acids. Germline assignment: CDR1 SGHTA and CDR2 FQGNSA. CDR3 coding DNA: TGTGCCAGCAGAGACCGAATCAGGGGCAACTCCGGGGAGCTGTTTTTT. Encoded protein: CASRDRIRGNSGELFF.

The chain has TRBV24-1 and TRBJ2-1; the match to TRBD1 covers 7 bases. V gave up 4 bases and J gave up 9 bases; unmatched junction bases: 8. Germline values: CDR1 KGHDR, CDR2 SFDVKD. The CDR3 is 14 residues long. Written as DNA, the CDR3 is TGTGCCACCAGTGAGAGGGGGCGAAGTGGTGAGCAGTTCTTC. Its protein product is CATSERGRSGEQFF.

The chain combines TRBV7-6 with TRBJ1-1; TRBD1 matches at 7 bases. The germline V gene has CDR1 SGHVS and CDR2 FNYEAQ. The V gene end was trimmed by 5 bases and the J gene end by 3 bases; junction bases not matched to a gene: 9. This CDR3 contains 15 residues. Written as DNA, the CDR3 is TGTGCCAGCAGCACCAAGGGGGCGAGGGACACTGAAGCTTTCTTT. Translating it yields CASSTKGARDTEAFF.

This chain links TRBV18 with TRBJ1-6, with D possibly matching TRBD1 (6 bases). This CDR3 spans 16 amino acids. V dropped 3 bases and J dropped 3 bases, with 12 bases sitting between them. Germline V gene data show CDR1 as KGHSH and CDR2 as LQKENI. The DNA for the CDR3 is TGTGCCAGCTCACCCCGGGGACAAAGCTATAATTCACCCCTCCACTTT. Its translation: CASSPRGQSYNSPLHF. Full variable domain (missing parts from reference TRBV18 and TRBJ1-6): NAGVMQNPRHLVRRRGQEARLRCSPMKGHSHVYWYRQLPEEGLKFMVYLQKENIIDESGMPKERFSAEFPKEGPSILRIQQVVRGDSAAYFCASSPRGQSYNSPLHFGNGTRLTVT.

The chain is built from TRBV11-2 and TRBJ1-1, with D tentatively TRBD1 (6 bases). The germline gives CDR1 SGHAT, CDR2 FQNNGV. V was pared by 5 bases and J by 5 bases, with 15 bases between. CDR3 length: 14 amino acids. Here the CDR3 reads CASSGQQGRTEAFF. Written as DNA, the CDR3 is TGTGCCAGCAGCGGTCAACAGGGTCGGACTGAAGCTTTCTTT.

V and J are TRBV25-1 and TRBJ2-7, with a weak D call TRBD2 (5 bases). Germline CDR1 MGHDK, CDR2 SYGVNS. V was clipped by 3 bases and J by 3 bases, with 15 bases between them. The length of the CDR3 is 15 residues. The CDR3 DNA sequence: TGTGCCAGCAGTGATCCTGCCGGGGTATACTACGAGCAGTACTTC. Translated, it gives CASSDPAGVYYEQYF.

This sequence joins TRBV5-1 and TRBJ2-7; TRBD1 matches at 7 bases. Germline CDR1 and CDR2: SGHRS and YFSETQ. This CDR3 is 15 amino acids long. V was clipped by 2 bases and J by 0 bases; unmatched bases: 5. This CDR3 reads CASSLTGVTSYEQYF. The CDR3 DNA sequence: TGCGCCAGCAGCTTAACAGGGGTCACCTCCTACGAGCAGTACTTC. The variable domain in full, completed from reference TRBV5-1 and TRBJ2-7, reads KAGVTQTPRYLIKTRGQQVTLSCSPISGHRSVSWYQQTPGQGLQFLFEYFSETQRNKGNFPGRFSGRQFSNSRSEMNVSTLELGDSALYLCASSLTGVTSYEQYFGPGTRLTVT.

Points on this clone: Other DNA sequences of this sample code for an identical CDR3. The chain carries TRBV28 and TRBJ1-5; 8 bases agree with TRBD1. The V gene's germline CDR1 is MDHEN and CDR2 SYDVKM. J was trimmed by 7 bases and V by 4 bases; bases with no gene match: 0. This CDR3 has 12 amino acids. CDR3 in DNA: TGTGCCAGCAGTTCAGGGGGCCAGCCCCAGCATTTT. As protein: CASSSGGQPQHF.

The V gene is TRBV5-1, the J gene TRBJ2-7; D is perhaps TRBD2 (7 bases). This CDR3 has 15 amino acids. Germline V gene lookup returns CDR1 SGHRS and CDR2 YFSETQ. Trimming pared 5 bases from V and 3 bases from J, leaving 18 bases between. CDR3 sequence reads: CASRAAAGANYEQYF. In DNA, the CDR3 is TGCGCCAGCAGGGCGGCCGCGGGGGCCAACTACGAGCAGTACTTC.

The rearrangement uses TRBV7-2 and TRBJ2-1; the match to TRBD2 covers 13 bases. CDR3 length: 16 amino acids. J was trimmed by 6 bases and V by 8 bases; bases with no gene match: 10. Germline V gene sequence: CDR1 SGHTA, CDR2 FQGNSA. The CDR3 is CASLLAGGIRRNEQFF. CDR3 DNA sequence: TGTGCCAGCCTACTAGCGGGGGGGATTAGGCGCAATGAGCAGTTCTTC.

The chain uses TRBV25-1 and TRBJ1-6, with D maybe TRBD1 (5 bases). V was shortened by 2 bases and J by 7 bases, with 6 bases between the two germline ends. The CDR3 has 13 residues. Looked up from germline, CDR1 is MGHDK and CDR2 is SYGVNS. The CDR3: CASSEAGNSPLHF. The CDR3 DNA is TGTGCCAGCAGTGAAGCAGGGAATTCACCCCTCCACTTT.

The CDR3 reads CASSSGLAGGPADTQYF. The CDR3 nucleotides are TGCGCCAGCAGCTCCGGACTAGCGGGGGGCCCCGCAGATACGCAGTATTTT. The J gene is TRBJ2-3, the V gene TRBV5-1, with 14 positions matching TRBD2. Trimming took 3 bases from V and 4 from J; bases not matched to a gene: 7. The CDR3 is 17 amino acids. CDR1 and CDR2 from the germline V gene are SGHRS and YFSETQ.

The genes are TRBV7-2 and TRBJ2-2, with TRBD2 matching 8 bases. Trimming cost V 4 bases and J 3 bases; bases outside gene matches: 7. CDR1 and CDR2 from the germline V gene are SGHTA and FQGNSA. This CDR3 is 16 amino acids long. For the CDR3, the DNA is TGTGCCAGCAGCTCATACAGCGGGGGCGACACCGGGGAGCTGTTTTTT. Translated, it gives CASSSYSGGDTGELFF.

This chain uses TRBV5-1 with TRBJ2-3, with 8 nucleotides matching TRBD2. CDR1 SGHRS and CDR2 YFSETQ come from the germline V gene. This CDR3 comprises 16 residues. The V gene end was trimmed by 0 bases and the J gene end by 2 bases; junction bases not matched to a gene: 5. The CDR3 sequence is CASSLVARGATDTQYF. The DNA of the CDR3 is TGCGCCAGCAGCTTGGTCGCGCGGGGGGCCACAGATACGCAGTATTTT. Drawing the rest from reference TRBV5-1 and TRBJ2-3, the complete variable domain is KAGVTQTPRYLIKTRGQQVTLSCSPISGHRSVSWYQQTPGQGLQFLFEYFSETQRNKGNFPGRFSGRQFSNSRSEMNVSTLELGDSALYLCASSLVARGATDTQYFGPGTRLTVL.

The V and J genes are TRBV27 and TRBJ2-2; D may be TRBD1 (6 bases). CDR1 and CDR2 (germline): MNHEY, SMNVEV (reference sequence). With 3 bases removed from V and 7 bases from J, the gap between germline ends came to 18 bases. This CDR3 region has 16 residues. CDR3 in amino acids: CASSFTLGTFDGELFF. The DNA of the CDR3 is TGTGCCAGCAGTTTCACTCTCGGGACATTCGACGGGGAGCTGTTTTTT.

The chain combines TRBV7-2 with TRBJ1-2; 7 nucleotides match TRBD1. V lost 5 bases and J lost 9; bases outside the gene matches: 6. Looked up from germline, CDR1 is SGHTA and CDR2 is FQGNSA. CDR3 length: 12 amino acids. The CDR3 is CASSLDRKSYTF. Here the CDR3 DNA reads TGTGCCAGCAGCCTGGACAGGAAAAGCTACACCTTC.

The genes are TRBV3-1 (or the pseudogene TRBV3-2) and TRBJ1-2, with D unresolved. The CDR3 consists of 13 residues. Trimming stripped 2 bases from V and 2 bases from J, with 6 bases between. Germline V CDR1 and CDR2: LGHDT, YNNKEL (reference sequence). The CDR3 spells CASSQQLNYGYTF. The DNA of the CDR3 is TGTGCCAGCAGCCAACAACTAAACTATGGCTACACCTTC.

This clone has more than one count but fewer than ten. V and J are TRBV28 and TRBJ2-7; TRBD2 aligns across 12 bases. V was clipped by 7 bases and J by 5 bases; unmatched bases: 3. Germline CDR1 MDHEN, CDR2 SYDVKM. The CDR3 consists of 13 residues. CDR3 nucleotide sequence: TGTGCCAGCACGACTAGCGGGAGACACGAGCAGTACTTC. Encoded protein: CASTTSGRHEQYF.

This chain uses TRBV3-1 (or the pseudogene TRBV3-2) with TRBJ2-7, with 7 nucleotides matching TRBD1. Germline CDR1 reads LGHDT; CDR2 reads YNNKEL (reference sequence). V trimming: 2 bases; J trimming: 1 base; junction bases outside the gene matches: 5. CDR3 length: 15 residues. The CDR3 DNA follows: TGTGCCAGCAGCCAAACACAGGGGAAGTCCTACGAGCAGTACTTC. Translated, it gives CASSQTQGKSYEQYF.

This chain connects TRBV25-1 to TRBJ1-5; the D is unclear. Looked up from germline, CDR1 is MGHDK and CDR2 is SYGVNS. V lost 3 bases to trimming and J lost 4 bases, with 13 bases between them. The length of the CDR3 is 15 residues. CDR3 amino acids: CASSDSGRSNQPQHF. CDR3 nucleotide sequence: TGTGCCAGCAGTGACTCGGGGAGGAGTAATCAGCCCCAGCATTTT.